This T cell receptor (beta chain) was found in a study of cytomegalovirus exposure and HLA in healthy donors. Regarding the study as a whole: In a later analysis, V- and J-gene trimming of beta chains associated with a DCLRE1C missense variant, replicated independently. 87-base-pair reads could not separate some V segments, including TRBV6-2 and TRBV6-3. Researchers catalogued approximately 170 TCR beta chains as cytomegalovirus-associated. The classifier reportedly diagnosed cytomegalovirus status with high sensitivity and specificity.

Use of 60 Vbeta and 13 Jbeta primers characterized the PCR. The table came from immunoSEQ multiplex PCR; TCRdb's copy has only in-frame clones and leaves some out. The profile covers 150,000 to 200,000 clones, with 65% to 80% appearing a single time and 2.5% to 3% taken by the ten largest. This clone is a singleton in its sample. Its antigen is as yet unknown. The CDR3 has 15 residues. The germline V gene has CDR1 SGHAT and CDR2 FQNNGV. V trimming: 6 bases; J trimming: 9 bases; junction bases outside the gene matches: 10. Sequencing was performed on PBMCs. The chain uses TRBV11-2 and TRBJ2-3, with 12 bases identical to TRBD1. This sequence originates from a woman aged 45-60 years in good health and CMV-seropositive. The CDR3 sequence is CASSEGTGGRSTQYF. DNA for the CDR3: TGTGCCAGCAGTGAGGGGACAGGGGGCCGGTCGACGCAGTATTTT.